A selection of T cell receptor beta chains follows, all from one sample in a study of control samples from healthy donors and cancer patients. The data were produced by immunoSEQ multiplex PCR, yet TCRdb's version contains in-frame clones alone and is incomplete. There are roughly 88,000 clones in the sample; around 91% occur only once, and around 17% lies in the top ten. The specimen was blood. All receptors come from a man in his fifties in good health. CDR3s include the opening cysteine and the closing phenylalanine or tryptophan. A D gene is named only where the DNA matches it firmly. Size is stated for part of the rows, as once, few or many counts, or as a class when the clone is expanded.

v_call,clone_size,j_call,d_call,cdr3_nt,cdr3_aa
TRBV21-1,-,TRBJ2-2,-,TGTGCCAGGGCCCCATCGCAACACCGGGGAGCTGTTTTT,CARAPSQHRGAVF
TRBV7-8,-,TRBJ1-1,TRBD1,TGTGCCAGCAGTCGGACAGGGGGCAACATGAACACTGAAGCTTTCTTT,CASSRTGGNMNTEAFF
TRBV7-9,-,TRBJ2-5,-,TGTGCCAGCAGCGCGTCCGCCGGGACCCAAGAGACCCAGTACTTC,CASSASAGTQETQYF
TRBV29-1,once,TRBJ2-5,-,TGCAGCGTTCGACAGGGAGGAGAGGAGACCCAGTACTTC,CSVRQGGEETQYF
TRBV12-3/TRBV12-4,-,TRBJ1-1,TRBD1,TGTGCCAGCGTAACAGGGGTCACTGAAGCTTTCTTT,CASVTGVTEAFF
TRBV30,few,TRBJ1-2,TRBD1,TGTGCCTGGAGTGCAACTGGACAGGGTCGTCGTCTAGGCGGCTACACCTTC,CAWSATGQGRRLGGYTF
TRBV12-3/TRBV12-4,-,TRBJ1-1,-,TGTGCCAGCAGTTTAGGGGAGAACACTGAAGCTTTCTTT,CASSLGENTEAFF
TRBV6-5,-,TRBJ1-3,-,TGTGCCAGCAGTTACTCGGGGAGCTCTGGAAACACCATATATTTT,CASSYSGSSGNTIYF
TRBV2,-,TRBJ2-7,TRBD2,TGTGCCAGCTCAAGGGAGGGAAGCTCCTACGAGCAGTACTTC,CASSREGSSYEQYF
TRBV30,-,TRBJ2-5,TRBD2,TGTGCCTGGAGTGTACGGGGGGTCCAAGAGACCCAGTACTTC,CAWSVRGVQETQYF
TRBV11-2,-,TRBJ2-6,-,TGTGCCAGCAGCTTAGTTACATTCTCTGGGGCCAACGTCCTGACTTTC,CASSLVTFSGANVLTF
TRBV19,-,TRBJ1-3,-,TGTGCCAGTACCTTTATAAACACCATATATTTT,CASTFINTIYF
TRBV5-1,-,TRBJ1-1,-,TGCGCCAGCAGCCCACAGGGTTGGACTGAAGCTTTCTTT,CASSPQGWTEAFF
TRBV6-5,-,TRBJ2-1,-,TGTGCCAGCACAGGGGACTTCTACAATGAGCAGTTCTTC,CASTGDFYNEQFF
TRBV3-1/TRBV3-2,-,TRBJ1-4,TRBD1,TGTGCCAGCAGCCTCTTTGGCAGGGGGAATGAAAAACTGTTTTTT,CASSLFGRGNEKLFF
TRBV2,-,TRBJ1-2,-,TGTGCCAGCAAAAGGACGGCAACTAACTATGGCTACACCTTC,CASKRTATNYGYTF
TRBV6-5,-,TRBJ1-5,TRBD1,TGTGCCAGCGGGACAGGGAATCAACCCCAGCATTTT,CASGTGNQPQHF
TRBV11-2,-,TRBJ1-6,-,TGTGCCAGCAGCTCCCGGGACCCAGGGAATTCACCCCTCCACTTT,CASSSRDPGNSPLHF
TRBV5-1,-,TRBJ1-1,-,TGCGCCAGCAAGGCCTCACAGTTGAACACTGAAGCTTTCTTT,CASKASQLNTEAFF
TRBV19,-,TRBJ1-3,-,TGTGCCAGTAGTCTCCAGGGCCCTGGAAACACCATATATTTT,CASSLQGPGNTIYF
TRBV27,-,TRBJ1-1,TRBD1,TGTGCCAGCAGATCCAGGGGGTGGGGGGTGAACACTGAAGCTTTCTTT,CASRSRGWGVNTEAFF
TRBV6-1,-,TRBJ1-2,-,TGTGCCAGCAGTGAAAGGCCTGGGGGCTATGGCTACACCTTC,CASSERPGGYGYTF
TRBV29-1,-,TRBJ2-3,TRBD2,TGCAGCGTGGTGAGCATGCAACTAGCGGGATCAGATACGCAGTATTTT,CSVVSMQLAGSDTQYF
TRBV2,many,TRBJ1-1,-,TGTGCCAGCAGCGATGAGGGACAGAACACTGAAGCTTTCTTT,CASSDEGQNTEAFF
TRBV30,-,TRBJ1-1,-,TGTGCCTGGAGTCTGCTGGTCTATGAAGCTTTCTTT,CAWSLLVYEAFF
TRBV10-3,-,TRBJ1-2,-,TGTGCCATCGGGGACGGGACTGCTAACTATGGCTACACCTTC,CAIGDGTANYGYTF
TRBV5-1,-,TRBJ1-4,-,TGCGCCAGCAGCTTGGGGGACACTAATGAAAAACTGTTTTTT,CASSLGDTNEKLFF
TRBV19,-,TRBJ1-2,-,TGTGCCAGTACCCGATGGGGGGGCGGCTATGGCTACACCTTC,CASTRWGGGYGYTF
TRBV7-9,many,TRBJ1-3,TRBD1,TGTGCCAGCAGCTGGACAGGAGACAACTCTGGAAACACCATATATTTT,CASSWTGDNSGNTIYF
TRBV11-2,once,TRBJ2-1,TRBD1,TGTGCCAGCAGCTTAGATCTCGGTAGGGCAGGGGGCAAAAATGAGCAGTTCTTC,CASSLDLGRAGGKNEQFF
TRBV15,-,TRBJ2-7,-,TGTGCCACCAGCAGTGGCGGACAGAGGGGACTCTACGAGCAGTACTTC,CATSSGGQRGLYEQYF
TRBV7-9,-,TRBJ1-6,-,TGTGCCAGCAGCTCAGGGATCTCCTATAATTCACCCCTCCACTTT,CASSSGISYNSPLHF
TRBV9,-,TRBJ1-5,-,TGTGCCAGCAGCGTAGACCGGACGGATCAGCCCCAGCATTTT,CASSVDRTDQPQHF
TRBV9,-,TRBJ1-2,TRBD1,TGTGCCAGCAGCGCCGACAGGGCCCATGGCTACACCTTC,CASSADRAHGYTF
TRBV6-1,-,TRBJ1-1,TRBD1,TGTGCCAGCAGTGAACAGGGGGGTATCGACACTGAAGCTTTCTTT,CASSEQGGIDTEAFF
TRBV5-1,-,TRBJ2-1,TRBD1,TGCGCCAGCAGCACAGGGGGGACAGCCTACAATGAGCAGTTCTTC,CASSTGGTAYNEQFF
TRBV3-1/TRBV3-2,once,TRBJ2-5,TRBD1,TGTGCCAGCAGCCAGGAATACCGGGACAGGGAACAAGAGACCCAGTACTTC,CASSQEYRDREQETQYF
TRBV5-1,-,TRBJ2-3,TRBD2,TGCGCCAGCAGCTTGGGGCAGACTAGCACAGATACGCAATATTTT,CASSLGQTSTDTQYF
TRBV3-1/TRBV3-2,-,TRBJ1-1,-,TGTGCCAGCAGCCCTCCGGACACCCCCACTGAAGCTTTCTTT,CASSPPDTPTEAFF
TRBV7-9,-,TRBJ2-5,-,TGTGCCAGCAGCCGGGAACAGGGCGGGACCCAGTACTTC,CASSREQGGTQYF
TRBV6-1,-,TRBJ1-2,-,TGTGCCAGCAGTGAAAGGTCGCATGATGGCCACACCTTC,CASSERSHDGHTF
TRBV12-3/TRBV12-4,-,TRBJ1-1,-,TGTGCCAGCACAAAAGAGGGGTATGTGGCTTTCTTT,CASTKEGYVAFF
TRBV5-4,-,TRBJ1-6,TRBD1,TGTGCCAGCAGCAAAGGACAGGGGGAGTCACCCCTCCACTTT,CASSKGQGESPLHF
TRBV29-1,-,TRBJ1-2,TRBD1,TGCAGCGTTGAGGAGGGGGCGAACTATGGCTACACCTTC,CSVEEGANYGYTF
TRBV6-5,-,TRBJ1-1,-,TGTGCCAGCAGTCCAAAACTAACGAACACTGAAGCTTTCTTT,CASSPKLTNTEAFF
TRBV20-1,-,TRBJ2-7,-,TGCAGTGCGTTCGACAGCCACGAGCAGTACTTC,CSAFDSHEQYF
TRBV2,few,TRBJ1-4,-,TGTGCCAGCAGTGAATATCCCTTTAGAGGGACTAATGAAAAACTGTTTTTT,CASSEYPFRGTNEKLFF
TRBV27,-,TRBJ1-5,TRBD1,TGTGCCAGCAGTCCAGGGGGCGGACAGCCCCAGCATTTT,CASSPGGGQPQHF
TRBV30,once,TRBJ2-3,-,TGTGCCTCCCGTGGCGGGACAGACCTCACAGATACGCAGTATTTT,CASRGGTDLTDTQYF
TRBV9,-,TRBJ1-2,-,TGTGCCAGCAGCCTCGCGACAGCCCGGGGAGGCTACACCTTC,CASSLATARGGYTF